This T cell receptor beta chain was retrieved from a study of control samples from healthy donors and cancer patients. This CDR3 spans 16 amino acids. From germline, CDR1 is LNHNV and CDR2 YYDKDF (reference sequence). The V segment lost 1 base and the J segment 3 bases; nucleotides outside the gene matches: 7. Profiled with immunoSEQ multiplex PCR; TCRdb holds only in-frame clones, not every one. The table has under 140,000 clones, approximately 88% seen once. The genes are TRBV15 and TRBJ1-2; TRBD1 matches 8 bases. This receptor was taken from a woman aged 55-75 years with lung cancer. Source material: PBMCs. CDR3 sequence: CATSRVLTGDDYGYTF. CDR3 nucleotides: TGTGCCACCAGCAGAGTCCTGACAGGGGATGACTATGGCTACACCTTC.